This T cell receptor (beta chain) was observed in a study of blood T cell repertoires in COVID-19. Across the study: Whether acute or convalescent, the COVID-19 samples came from the United States, Italy and Spain.

Patients in Seattle were enrolled during active infection, then followed longitudinally. The germline CDR1 and CDR2 sequences are SEHNR and FQNEAQ (reference sequence). This CDR3 region has 13 residues. Trimming took off 10 bases at V and 7 bases at J, with 16 bases between the two ends. Profiling relied on immunoSEQ multiplex PCR, and the TCRdb table lists in-frame clones only, not all of them. The sample includes some 130,000 clones, more than 85% of them seen just once. This clonotype was obtained from a man in his sixties with COVID-19, enrolled during active disease. Sequenced: peripheral blood. The chain is built from TRBV7-9 and TRBJ1-4; D remains unclear. The CDR3 is CAMLVNSGEKLFF. The CDR3, as DNA: TGTGCCATGTTGGTGAACAGTGGTGAAAAACTGTTTTTT.